This T cell receptor (beta chain) was documented in a study of human T cells and chemical hapten exposure. The study's findings and limits: Those TCRs sitting above 1 in 1000 frequency stayed the same with DPC sensitization. As patch test score rose, PT1 expanded TCR counts tended to rise as well. Healthy individuals' immune responses may differ from those of donors, who had alopecia.

Unmatched junction bases numbered 6, after V lost 6 bases and J lost 4 bases. The CDR3 loop spans 14 amino acids. CDR1 and CDR2 (germline): SQVTM, ANQGSEA. TCRdb ran MiXCR on the RACE reads and lists one entry per CDR3 protein. This sample carries over 50,000 distinct CDR3 sequences, around a tenth of them seen once, and the ten largest clones take roughly 9%. This clonotype came up a few times. Antigen: not known. Time point meaning: pre-sensitization, week 0. Treatment reported: therapeutic diphenylcyclopropenone sensitization with weekly scalp DPC. Unfractionated whole blood yielded the extracted total RNA. Each patch-test visit's blood sample preceded patch application.

The specimen was whole blood, collected in connection with sensitization to the hapten diphenylcyclopropenone (DPC). The chain links TRBV29-1 to TRBJ2-5; 12 nucleotides match TRBD1. The source is a woman aged 25-40 years with alopecia areata. Some clones in this sample may be carry-over from other donors' samples. CDR3 nucleotides: TGCAGCGTGGCCGGGACAGGGGGCTTAGAGACCCAGTACTTC. This translates into CSVAGTGGLETQYF.